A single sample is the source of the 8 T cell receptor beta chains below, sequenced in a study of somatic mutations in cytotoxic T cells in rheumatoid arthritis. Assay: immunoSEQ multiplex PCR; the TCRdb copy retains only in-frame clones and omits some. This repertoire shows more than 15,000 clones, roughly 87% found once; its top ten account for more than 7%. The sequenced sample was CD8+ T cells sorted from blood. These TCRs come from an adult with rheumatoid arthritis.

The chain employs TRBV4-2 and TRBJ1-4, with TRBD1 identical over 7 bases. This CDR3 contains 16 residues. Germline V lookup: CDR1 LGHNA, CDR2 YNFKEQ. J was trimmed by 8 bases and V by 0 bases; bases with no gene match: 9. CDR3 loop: CASSQEQGEVGEKLFF. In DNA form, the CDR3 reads TGTGCCAGCAGCCAAGAGCAGGGGGAAGTTGGGGAAAAACTGTTTTTT.

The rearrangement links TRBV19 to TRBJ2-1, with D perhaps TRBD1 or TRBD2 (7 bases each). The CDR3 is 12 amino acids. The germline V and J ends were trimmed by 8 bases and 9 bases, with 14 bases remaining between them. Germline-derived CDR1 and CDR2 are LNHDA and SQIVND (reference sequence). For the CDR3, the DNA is TGTGCCAGTTCCCAGGGGGGGTTTGAGCAGTTCTTC. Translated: CASSQGGFEQFF.

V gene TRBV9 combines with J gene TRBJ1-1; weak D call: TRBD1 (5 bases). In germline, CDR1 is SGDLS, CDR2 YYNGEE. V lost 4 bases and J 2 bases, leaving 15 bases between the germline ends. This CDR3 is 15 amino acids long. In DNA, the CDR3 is TGTGCCAGCAGCCCTAGCGGGGGTGTTAACACTGAAGCTTTCTTT. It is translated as CASSPSGGVNTEAFF.

CDR3 nucleotides: TGTGCCAGCAGGGCTCGAGACAGGGGGAAGCTTGAAGCTTTCTTT. This sequence encodes CASRARDRGKLEAFF. The chain carries TRBV13 and TRBJ1-1; 9 bases align to TRBD1. The germline gives CDR1 PRHDT, CDR2 FYEKMQ (reference sequence). With V trimmed by 6 bases and J by 7 bases, 12 bases remained unmatched. This CDR3 has 15 residues.

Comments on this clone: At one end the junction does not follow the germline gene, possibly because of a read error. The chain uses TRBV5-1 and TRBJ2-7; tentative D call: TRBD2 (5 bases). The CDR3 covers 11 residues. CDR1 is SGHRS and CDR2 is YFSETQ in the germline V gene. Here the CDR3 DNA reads TGTGCCAGCAGCTTGGAGGTCGAGCAGTACTTC. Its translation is CASSLEVEQYF. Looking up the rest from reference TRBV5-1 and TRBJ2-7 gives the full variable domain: KAGVTQTPRYLIKTRGQQVTLSCSPISGHRSVSWYQQTPGQGLQFLFEYFSETQRNKGNFPGRFSGRQFSNSRSEMNVSTLELGDSALYLCASSLEVEQYFGPGTRLTVT.

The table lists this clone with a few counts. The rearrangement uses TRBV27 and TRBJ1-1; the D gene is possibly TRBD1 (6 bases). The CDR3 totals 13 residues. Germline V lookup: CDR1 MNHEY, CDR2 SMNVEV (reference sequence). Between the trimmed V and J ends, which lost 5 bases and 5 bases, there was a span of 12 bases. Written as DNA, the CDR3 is TGTGCCAGCAGTGCGGGAAGGGGGACTGAAGCTTTCTTT. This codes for CASSAGRGTEAFF.

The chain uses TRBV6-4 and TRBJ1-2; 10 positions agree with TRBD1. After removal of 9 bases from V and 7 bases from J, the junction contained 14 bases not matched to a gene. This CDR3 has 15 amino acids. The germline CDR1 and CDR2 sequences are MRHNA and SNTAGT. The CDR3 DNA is TGTGCCAGTAGTCCGGGACAGGGGTTTTTTAGTGGCTACACCTTC. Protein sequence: CASSPGQGFFSGYTF.

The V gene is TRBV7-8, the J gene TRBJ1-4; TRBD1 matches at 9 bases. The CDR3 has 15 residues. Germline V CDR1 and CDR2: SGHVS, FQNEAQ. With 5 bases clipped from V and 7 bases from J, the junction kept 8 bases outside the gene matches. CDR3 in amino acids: CASSTNRGPSEKLFF. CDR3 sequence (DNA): TGTGCCAGCAGCACCAACAGGGGGCCTTCTGAAAAACTGTTTTTT.